This T cell receptor (beta chain) was documented in a study of T cell changes during pregnancy in multiple sclerosis. Sequenced by immunoSEQ multiplex PCR; TCRdb stores in-frame clones only, minus some. This sample carries 56,000 or so clones, over 75% of them seen once, and the ten largest clones take less than 2.5%. Trimming took 7 bases from V and 7 from J, leaving 14 bases between them. In germline, CDR1 is SNHLY, CDR2 FYNNEI. The CDR3 contains 14 residues. This TCR was recovered from a female donor in good health, enrolled as a control in a pregnancy study. Sequences were derived from peripheral blood, sampled in the first trimester of pregnancy. The chain carries TRBV2 and TRBJ1-6; tentative D call: TRBD1 (6 bases). As DNA, the CDR3 is TGTGCCAGCAAGGGGGGGACCGAAAATTCACCCCTCCACTTT. Translating it yields CASKGGTENSPLHF.